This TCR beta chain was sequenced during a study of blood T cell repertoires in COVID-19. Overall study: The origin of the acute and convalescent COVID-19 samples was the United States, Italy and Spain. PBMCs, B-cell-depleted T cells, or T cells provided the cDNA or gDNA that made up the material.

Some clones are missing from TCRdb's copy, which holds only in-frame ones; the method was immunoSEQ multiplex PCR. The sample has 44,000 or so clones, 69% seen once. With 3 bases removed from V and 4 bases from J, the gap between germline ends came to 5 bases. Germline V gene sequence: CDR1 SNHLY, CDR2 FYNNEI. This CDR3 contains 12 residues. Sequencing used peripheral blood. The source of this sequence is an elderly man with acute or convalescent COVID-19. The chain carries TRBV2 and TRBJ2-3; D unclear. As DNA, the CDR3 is TGTGCCAGCAGTGAGACTTCAGATACGCAGTATTTT. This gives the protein CASSETSDTQYF.